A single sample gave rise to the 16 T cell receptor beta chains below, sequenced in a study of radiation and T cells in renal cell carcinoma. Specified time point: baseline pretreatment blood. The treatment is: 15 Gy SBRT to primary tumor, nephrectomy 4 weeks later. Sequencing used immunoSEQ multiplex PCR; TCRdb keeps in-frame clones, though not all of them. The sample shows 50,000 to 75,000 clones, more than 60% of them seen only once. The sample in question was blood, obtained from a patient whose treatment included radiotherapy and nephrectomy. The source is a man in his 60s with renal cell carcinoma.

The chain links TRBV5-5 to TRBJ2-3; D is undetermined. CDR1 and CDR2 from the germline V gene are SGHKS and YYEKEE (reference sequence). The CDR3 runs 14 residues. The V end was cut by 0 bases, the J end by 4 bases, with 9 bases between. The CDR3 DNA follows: TGTGCCAGCAGCTTGGAGAGTCCTCCAGATACGCAGTATTTT. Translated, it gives CASSLESPPDTQYF.

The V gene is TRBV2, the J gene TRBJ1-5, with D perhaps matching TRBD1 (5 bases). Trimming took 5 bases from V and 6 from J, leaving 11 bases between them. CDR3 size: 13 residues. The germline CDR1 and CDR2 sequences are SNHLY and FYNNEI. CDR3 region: CASSPDGGQPQHF. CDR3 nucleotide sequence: TGTGCCAGCAGTCCGGACGGGGGTCAGCCCCAGCATTTT. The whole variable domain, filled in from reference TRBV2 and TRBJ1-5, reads EPEVTQTPSHQVTQMGQEVILRCVPISNHLYFYWYRQILGQKVEFLVSFYNNEISEKSEIFDDQFSVERPDGSNFTLKIRSTKLEDSAMYFCASSPDGGQPQHFGDGTRLSIL.

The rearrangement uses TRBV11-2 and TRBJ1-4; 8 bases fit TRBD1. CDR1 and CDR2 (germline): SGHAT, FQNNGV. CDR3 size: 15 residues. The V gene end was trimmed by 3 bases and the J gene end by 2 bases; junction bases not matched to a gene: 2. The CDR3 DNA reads TGTGCCAGCAGCTTCCGGACAGGGACTAATGAAAAACTGTTTTTT. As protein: CASSFRTGTNEKLFF.

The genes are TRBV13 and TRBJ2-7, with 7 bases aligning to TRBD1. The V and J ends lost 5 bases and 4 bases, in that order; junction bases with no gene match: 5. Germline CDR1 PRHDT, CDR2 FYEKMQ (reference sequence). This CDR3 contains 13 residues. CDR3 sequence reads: CASSATGQYEQYF. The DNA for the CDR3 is TGTGCCAGCAGCGCCACGGGACAGTACGAGCAGTACTTC.

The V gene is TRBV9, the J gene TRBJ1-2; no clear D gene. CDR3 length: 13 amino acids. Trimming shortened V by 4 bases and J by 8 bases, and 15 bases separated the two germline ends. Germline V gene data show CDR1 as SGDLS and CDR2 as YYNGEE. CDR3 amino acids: CASSPNREQGYTF. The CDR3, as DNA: TGTGCCAGCAGCCCGAACCGGGAACAGGGCTACACCTTC.

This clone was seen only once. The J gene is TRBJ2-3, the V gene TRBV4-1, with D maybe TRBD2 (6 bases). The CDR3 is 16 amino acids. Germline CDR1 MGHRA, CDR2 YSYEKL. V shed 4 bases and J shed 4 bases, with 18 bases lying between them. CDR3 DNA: TGCGCCAGCAGCCTGCTGGGACTCCACGGCCCAGATACGCAGTATTTT. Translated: CASSLLGLHGPDTQYF.

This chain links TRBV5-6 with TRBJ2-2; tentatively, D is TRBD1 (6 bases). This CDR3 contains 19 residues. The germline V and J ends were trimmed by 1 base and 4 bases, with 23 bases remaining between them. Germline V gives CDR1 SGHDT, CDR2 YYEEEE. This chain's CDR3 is CASSLQWTATPLGTGELFF. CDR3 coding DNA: TGTGCCAGCAGCTTGCAATGGACAGCTACGCCGTTGGGCACCGGGGAGCTGTTTTTT.

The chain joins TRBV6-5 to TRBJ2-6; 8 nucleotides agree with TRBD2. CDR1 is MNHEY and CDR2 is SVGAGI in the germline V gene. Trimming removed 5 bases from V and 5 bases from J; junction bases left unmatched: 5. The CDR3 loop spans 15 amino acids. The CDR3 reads CASSPGGVRANVLTF. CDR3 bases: TGTGCCAGCAGTCCGGGGGGGGTCCGGGCCAACGTCCTGACTTTC.

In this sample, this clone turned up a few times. CDR3 nucleotides: TGTGCCAGCAGAGATCTAGCGGCTCGCACAGATACGCAGTATTTT. It encodes CASRDLAARTDTQYF. The chain has TRBV2 and TRBJ2-3, with 7 bases matching TRBD2. This CDR3 is 15 amino acids long. Germline trimming cut 6 bases from V and 1 base from J; bases unmatched to any gene: 7. Germline-derived CDR1 and CDR2 are SNHLY and FYNNEI.

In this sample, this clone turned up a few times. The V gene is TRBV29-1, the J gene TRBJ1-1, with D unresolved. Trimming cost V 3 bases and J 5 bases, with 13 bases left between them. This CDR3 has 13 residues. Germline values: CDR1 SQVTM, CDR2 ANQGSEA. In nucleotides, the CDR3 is TGCAGCGTTGATTTACCGGGTGGGACTGAAGCTTTCTTT. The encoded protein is CSVDLPGGTEAFF.

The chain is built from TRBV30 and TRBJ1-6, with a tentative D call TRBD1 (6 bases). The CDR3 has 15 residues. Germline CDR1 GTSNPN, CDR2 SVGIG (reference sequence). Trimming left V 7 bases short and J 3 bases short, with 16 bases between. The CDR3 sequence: CASRRGGYYNSPLHF. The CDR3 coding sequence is TGTGCCTCTCGGAGAGGGGGGTACTATAATTCACCCCTCCACTTT. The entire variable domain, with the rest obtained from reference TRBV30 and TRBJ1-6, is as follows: SQTIHQWPATLVQPVGSPLSLECTVEGTSNPNLYWYRQAAGRGLQLLFYSVGIGQISSEVPQNLSASRPQDRQFILSSKKLLLSDSGFYLCASRRGGYYNSPLHFGNGTRLTVT.

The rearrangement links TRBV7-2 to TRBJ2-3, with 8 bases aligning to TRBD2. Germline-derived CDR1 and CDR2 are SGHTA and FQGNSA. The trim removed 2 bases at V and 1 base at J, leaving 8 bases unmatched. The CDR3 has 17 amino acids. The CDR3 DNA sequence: TGTGCCAGCAGCTTATCCGGCGGGGGGCCTGGCACAGATACGCAGTATTTT. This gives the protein CASSLSGGGPGTDTQYF.

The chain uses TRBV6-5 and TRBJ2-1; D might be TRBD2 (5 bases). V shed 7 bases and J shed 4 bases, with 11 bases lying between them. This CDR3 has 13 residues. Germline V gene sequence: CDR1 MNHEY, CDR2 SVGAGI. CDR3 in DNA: TGTGCCAGCATCGCCGAGGGATACAATGAGCAGTTCTTC. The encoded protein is CASIAEGYNEQFF.

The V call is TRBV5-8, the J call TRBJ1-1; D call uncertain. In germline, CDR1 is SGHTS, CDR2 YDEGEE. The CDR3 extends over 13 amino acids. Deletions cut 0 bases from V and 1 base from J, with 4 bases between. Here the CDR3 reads CASSLAPNTEAFF. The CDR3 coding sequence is TGTGCCAGCAGCTTGGCACCGAACACTGAAGCTTTCTTT. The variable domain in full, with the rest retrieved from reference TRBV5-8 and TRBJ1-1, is EAGVTQSPTHLIKTRGQQATLRCSPISGHTSVYWYQQALGLGLQFLLWYDEGEERNRGNFPPRFSGRQFPNYSSELNVNALELEDSALYLCASSLAPNTEAFFGQGTRLTVV.

In DNA, the CDR3 is TGCGCCAGCAGCCAAGATCGGAGGGTGGGAGATACGCAGTATTTT. Its translation is CASSQDRRVGDTQYF. The chain combines TRBV4-1 with TRBJ2-3; possibly TRBD2 for D (6 bases). Germline V gene data show CDR1 as MGHRA and CDR2 as YSYEKL. This CDR3 is 15 amino acids long. Trimming stripped 0 bases from V and 5 bases from J, with 12 bases between.

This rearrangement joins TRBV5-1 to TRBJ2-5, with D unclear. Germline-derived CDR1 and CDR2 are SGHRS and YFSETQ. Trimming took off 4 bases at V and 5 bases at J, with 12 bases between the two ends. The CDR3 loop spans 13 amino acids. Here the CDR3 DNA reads TGCGCCAGCAGCGCAGTCCTTAGGGAGACCCAGTACTTC. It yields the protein CASSAVLRETQYF.